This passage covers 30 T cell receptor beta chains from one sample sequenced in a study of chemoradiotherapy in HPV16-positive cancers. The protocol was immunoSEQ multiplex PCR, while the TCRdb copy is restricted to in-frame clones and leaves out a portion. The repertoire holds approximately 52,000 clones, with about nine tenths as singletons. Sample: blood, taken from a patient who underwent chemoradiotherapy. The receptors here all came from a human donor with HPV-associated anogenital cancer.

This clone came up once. CDR3 sequence (DNA): TGCAGCGTTGGGGTGGGAGAGACCCAGTACTTC. Protein product: CSVGVGETQYF. J is TRBJ2-5 and V is TRBV29-1, with no clear D. The V end lost 4 bases, the J end lost 4 bases, and 7 bases lay between the germline ends. The germline CDR1 and CDR2 sequences are SQVTM and ANQGSEA. This CDR3 has 11 residues.

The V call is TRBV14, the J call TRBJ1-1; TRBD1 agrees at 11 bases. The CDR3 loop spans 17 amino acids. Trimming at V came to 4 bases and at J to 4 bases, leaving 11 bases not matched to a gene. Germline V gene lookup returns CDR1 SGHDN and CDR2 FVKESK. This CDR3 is CASSRQTGQGGITEAFF. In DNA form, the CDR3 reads TGTGCCAGCAGCCGCCAAACGGGACAGGGGGGTATCACTGAAGCTTTCTTT.

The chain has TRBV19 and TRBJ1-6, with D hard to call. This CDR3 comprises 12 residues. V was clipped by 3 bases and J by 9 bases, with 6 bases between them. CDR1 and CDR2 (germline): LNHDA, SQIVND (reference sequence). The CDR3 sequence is CASSILGSPLHF. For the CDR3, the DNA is TGTGCCAGTAGTATTCTGGGTTCACCCCTCCACTTT.

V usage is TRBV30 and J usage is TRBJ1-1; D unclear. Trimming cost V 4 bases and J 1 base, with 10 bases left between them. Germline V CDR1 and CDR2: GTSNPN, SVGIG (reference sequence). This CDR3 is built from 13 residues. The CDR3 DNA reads TGTGCCTGGACCGTATCGGAGAACACTGAAGCTTTCTTT. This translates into CAWTVSENTEAFF.

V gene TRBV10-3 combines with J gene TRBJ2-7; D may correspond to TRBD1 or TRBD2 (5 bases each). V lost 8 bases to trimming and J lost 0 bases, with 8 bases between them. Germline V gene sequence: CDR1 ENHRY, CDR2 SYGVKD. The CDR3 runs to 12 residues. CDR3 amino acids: CAIGTASYEQYF. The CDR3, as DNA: TGTGCCATCGGGACGGCCTCCTACGAGCAGTACTTC.

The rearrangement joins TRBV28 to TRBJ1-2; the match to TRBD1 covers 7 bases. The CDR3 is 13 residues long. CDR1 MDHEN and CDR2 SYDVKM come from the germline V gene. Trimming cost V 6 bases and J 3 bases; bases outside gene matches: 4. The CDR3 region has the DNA TGTGCCAGCAGACCCGGACAGGACTATGGCTACACCTTC. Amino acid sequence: CASRPGQDYGYTF.

The CDR3 DNA follows: TGTGCCAGCAGTTCGATAGATATAGAGACCCAGTACTTC. It encodes CASSSIDIETQYF. The chain carries TRBV6-5 and TRBJ2-5, with D hard to call. The V end was cut by 4 bases, the J end by 4 bases, with 10 bases between. The CDR3 has 13 residues. Germline CDR1 and CDR2: MNHEY and SVGAGI.

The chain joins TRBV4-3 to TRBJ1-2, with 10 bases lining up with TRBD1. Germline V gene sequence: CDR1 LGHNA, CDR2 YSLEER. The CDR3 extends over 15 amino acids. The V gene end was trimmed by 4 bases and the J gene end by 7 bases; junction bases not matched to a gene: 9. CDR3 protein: CASSPGQGKSLGYTF. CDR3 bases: TGCGCCAGCAGCCCGGGACAGGGGAAGAGTCTTGGCTACACCTTC.

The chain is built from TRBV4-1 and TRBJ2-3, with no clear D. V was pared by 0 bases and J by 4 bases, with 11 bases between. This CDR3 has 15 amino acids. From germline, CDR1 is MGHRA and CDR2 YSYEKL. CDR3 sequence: CASSQDPARPDTQYF. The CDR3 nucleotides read TGCGCCAGCAGCCAAGATCCGGCTAGGCCAGATACGCAGTATTTT.

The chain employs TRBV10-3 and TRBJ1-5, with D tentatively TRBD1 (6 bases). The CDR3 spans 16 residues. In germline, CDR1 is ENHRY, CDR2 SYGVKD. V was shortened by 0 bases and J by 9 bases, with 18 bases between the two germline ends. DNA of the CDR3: TGTGCCATCAGTGAGTCGGGGGCACAGGTGAGTCCGCCCCAGCATTTT. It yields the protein CAISESGAQVSPPQHF.

CDR3 residues: CASSLTGMGQNYEQYF. CDR3 DNA: TGTGCCAGCAGCTTAACAGGCATGGGACAGAACTACGAGCAGTACTTC. The chain is built from TRBV7-9 and TRBJ2-5; 7 bases are a match to TRBD1. Judging by the DNA end, TRBJ2-7 fits better; the J call may be wrong. The CDR3 totals 16 residues. Germline CDR1 reads SEHNR; CDR2 reads FQNEAQ (reference sequence).

DNA of the CDR3: TGCGCCAGCAGCCAAGATAGGTTGGGGCGGGGCCCAGATCAGCCCCAGCATTTT. Translated, it gives CASSQDRLGRGPDQPQHF. The chain employs TRBV4-3 and TRBJ1-5; tentative D call: TRBD1 (5 bases). Germline V gives CDR1 LGHNA, CDR2 YSLEER. The CDR3 spans 18 residues. The ends were cut back, 0 bases at V and 5 bases at J, with 20 bases in the middle.

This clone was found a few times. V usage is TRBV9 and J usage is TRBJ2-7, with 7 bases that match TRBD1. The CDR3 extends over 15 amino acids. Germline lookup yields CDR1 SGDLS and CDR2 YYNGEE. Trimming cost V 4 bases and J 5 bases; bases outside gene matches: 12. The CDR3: CASSLATGRTDEQYF. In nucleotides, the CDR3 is TGTGCCAGCAGCTTGGCGACAGGGCGGACGGACGAGCAGTACTTC.

This CDR3 is CASSPGPTGQEKLFF. CDR3 bases: TGTGCCAGCAGTCCTGGCCCCACGGGGCAAGAAAAACTGTTTTTT. V usage is TRBV9 and J usage is TRBJ1-4, with TRBD1 as a possible D gene (5 bases). The CDR3 length is 15 residues. Trimming stripped 5 bases from V and 8 bases from J, with 19 bases between. Germline CDR1 reads SGDLS; CDR2 reads YYNGEE.

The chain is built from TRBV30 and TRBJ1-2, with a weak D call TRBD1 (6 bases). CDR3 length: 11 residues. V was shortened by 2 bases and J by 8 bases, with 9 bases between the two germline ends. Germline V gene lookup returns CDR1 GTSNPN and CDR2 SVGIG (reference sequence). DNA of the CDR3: TGTGCCTGGAGTAGGGGGGACGGCTACACCTTC. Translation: CAWSRGDGYTF.

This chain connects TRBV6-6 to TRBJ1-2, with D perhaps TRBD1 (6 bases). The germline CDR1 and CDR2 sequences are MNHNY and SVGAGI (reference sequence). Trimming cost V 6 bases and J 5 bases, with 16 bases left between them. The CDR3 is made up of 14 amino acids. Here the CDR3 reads CASSRGGATYGYTF. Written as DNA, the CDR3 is TGTGCCAGCAGCCGGGGGGGGGCCACTTATGGCTACACCTTC.

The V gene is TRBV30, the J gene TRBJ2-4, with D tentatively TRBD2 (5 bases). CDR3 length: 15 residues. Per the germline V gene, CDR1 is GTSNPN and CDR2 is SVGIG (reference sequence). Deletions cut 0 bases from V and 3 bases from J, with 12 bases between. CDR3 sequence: CAWSVTGFDKNIQYF. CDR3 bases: TGTGCCTGGAGTGTCACGGGGTTCGACAAAAACATTCAGTACTTC. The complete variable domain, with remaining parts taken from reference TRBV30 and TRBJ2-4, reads SQTIHQWPATLVQPVGSPLSLECTVEGTSNPNLYWYRQAAGRGLQLLFYSVGIGQISSEVPQNLSASRPQDRQFILSSKKLLLSDSGFYLCAWSVTGFDKNIQYFGAGTRLSVL.

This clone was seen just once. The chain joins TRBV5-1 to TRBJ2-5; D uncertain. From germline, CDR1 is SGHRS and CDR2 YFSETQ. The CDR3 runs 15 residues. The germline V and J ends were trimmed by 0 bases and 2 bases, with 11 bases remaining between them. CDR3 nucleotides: TGCGCCAGCAGCTTGGGGGCATCCACTCAAGAGACCCAGTACTTC. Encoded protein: CASSLGASTQETQYF.

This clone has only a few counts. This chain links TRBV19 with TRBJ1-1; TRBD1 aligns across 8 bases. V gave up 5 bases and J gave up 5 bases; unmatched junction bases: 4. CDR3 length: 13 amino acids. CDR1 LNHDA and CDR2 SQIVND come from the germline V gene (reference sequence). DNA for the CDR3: TGTGCCAGTAGTGACAGGGGTGGAACTGAAGCTTTCTTT. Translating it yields CASSDRGGTEAFF. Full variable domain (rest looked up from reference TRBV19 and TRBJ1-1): DGGITQSPKYLFRKEGQNVTLSCEQNLNHDAMYWYRQDPGQGLRLIYYSQIVNDFQKGDIAEGYSVSREKKESFPLTVTSAQKNPTAFYLCASSDRGGTEAFFGQGTRLTVV.

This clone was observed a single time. The CDR3 loop reads CSVETGTDTQYF. The DNA for the CDR3 is TGCAGCGTTGAGACAGGTACAGATACGCAGTATTTT. The rearrangement joins TRBV29-1 to TRBJ2-3; D possibly corresponds to TRBD1 (6 bases). The CDR3 runs to 12 residues. The V gene lost 3 bases and the J gene lost 3 bases, with 7 bases spanning the gap. CDR1 is SQVTM and CDR2 is ANQGSEA in the germline V gene.

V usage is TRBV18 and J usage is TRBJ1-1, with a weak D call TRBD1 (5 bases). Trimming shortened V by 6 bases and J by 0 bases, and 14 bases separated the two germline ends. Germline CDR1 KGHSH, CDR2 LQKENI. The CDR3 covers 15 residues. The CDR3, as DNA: TGTGCCAGCTCCCCCCCCGGGGGGGTGAACACTGAAGCTTTCTTT. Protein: CASSPPGGVNTEAFF. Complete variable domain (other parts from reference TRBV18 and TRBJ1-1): NAGVMQNPRHLVRRRGQEARLRCSPMKGHSHVYWYRQLPEEGLKFMVYLQKENIIDESGMPKERFSAEFPKEGPSILRIQQVVRGDSAAYFCASSPPGGVNTEAFFGQGTRLTVV.

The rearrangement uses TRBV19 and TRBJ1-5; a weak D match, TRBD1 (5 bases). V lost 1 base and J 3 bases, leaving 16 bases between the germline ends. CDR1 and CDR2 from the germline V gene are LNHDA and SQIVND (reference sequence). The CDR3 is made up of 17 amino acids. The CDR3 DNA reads TGTGCCAGTAGTATAGGATGGGGCCAGGGAGACAATCAGCCCCAGCATTTT. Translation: CASSIGWGQGDNQPQHF. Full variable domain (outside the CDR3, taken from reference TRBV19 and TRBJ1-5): DGGITQSPKYLFRKEGQNVTLSCEQNLNHDAMYWYRQDPGQGLRLIYYSQIVNDFQKGDIAEGYSVSREKKESFPLTVTSAQKNPTAFYLCASSIGWGQGDNQPQHFGDGTRLSIL.

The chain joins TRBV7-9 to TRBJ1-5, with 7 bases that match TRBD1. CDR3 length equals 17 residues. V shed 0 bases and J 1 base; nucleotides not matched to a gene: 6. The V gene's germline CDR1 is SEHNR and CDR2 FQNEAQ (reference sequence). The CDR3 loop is CASSLANRGASNQPQHF. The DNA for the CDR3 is TGTGCCAGCAGCTTAGCCAACAGGGGCGCGAGCAATCAGCCCCAGCATTTT.

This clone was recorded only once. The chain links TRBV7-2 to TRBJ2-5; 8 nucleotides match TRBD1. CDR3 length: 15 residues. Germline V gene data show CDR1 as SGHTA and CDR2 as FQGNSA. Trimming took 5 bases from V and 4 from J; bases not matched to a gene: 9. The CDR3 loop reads CASSPRGPPPETQYF. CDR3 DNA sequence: TGTGCCAGCAGCCCCAGGGGGCCCCCCCCAGAGACCCAGTACTTC.

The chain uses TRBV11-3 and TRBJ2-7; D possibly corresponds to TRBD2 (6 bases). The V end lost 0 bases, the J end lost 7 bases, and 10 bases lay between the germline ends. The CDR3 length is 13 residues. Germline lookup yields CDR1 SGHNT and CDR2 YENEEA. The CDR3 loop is CASSLDSREEQYF. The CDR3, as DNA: TGTGCCAGCAGCTTAGATTCCCGGGAGGAGCAGTACTTC.

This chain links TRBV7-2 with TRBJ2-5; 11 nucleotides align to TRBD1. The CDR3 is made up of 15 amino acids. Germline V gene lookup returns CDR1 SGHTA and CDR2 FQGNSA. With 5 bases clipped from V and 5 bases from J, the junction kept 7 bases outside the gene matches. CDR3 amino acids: CASSPWTGGGETQYF. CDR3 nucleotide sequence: TGTGCCAGCAGCCCCTGGACAGGGGGCGGTGAGACCCAGTACTTC.

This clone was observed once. The CDR3 region is CASSPLQGATKTEAFF. In DNA, the CDR3 is TGTGCCAGCTCACCGTTACAGGGGGCGACTAAAACTGAAGCTTTCTTT. The V gene is TRBV18, the J gene TRBJ1-1; 9 positions agree with TRBD1. Trimming removed 3 bases from V and 5 bases from J; junction bases left unmatched: 10. The germline V gene encodes CDR1 KGHSH and CDR2 LQKENI. The CDR3 is 16 amino acids.

CDR3 nucleotide sequence: TGTGCCAGTCTAGCGGGGGGCTCCGCCGGGGAGCTGTTTTTT. Its protein is CASLAGGSAGELFF. The chain combines TRBV6-1 with TRBJ2-2; 11 positions match TRBD2. Germline V gene data show CDR1 as MNHNS and CDR2 as SASEGT. V lost 9 bases, J lost 6 bases, and 6 bases stayed unmatched. CDR3 length: 14 residues.

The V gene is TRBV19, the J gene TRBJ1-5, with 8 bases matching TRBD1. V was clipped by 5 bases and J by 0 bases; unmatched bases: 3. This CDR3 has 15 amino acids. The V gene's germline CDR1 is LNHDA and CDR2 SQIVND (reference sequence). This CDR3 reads CASSSDRGSNQPQHF. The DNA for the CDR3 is TGTGCCAGTAGTTCAGACAGGGGTAGCAATCAGCCCCAGCATTTT.

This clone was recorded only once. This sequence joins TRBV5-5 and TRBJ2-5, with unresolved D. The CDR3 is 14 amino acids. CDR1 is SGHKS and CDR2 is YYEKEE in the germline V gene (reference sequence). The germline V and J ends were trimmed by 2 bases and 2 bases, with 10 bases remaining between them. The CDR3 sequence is CASSLTSPQETQYF. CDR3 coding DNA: TGTGCCAGCAGCTTAACCTCACCTCAAGAGACCCAGTACTTC.